This T cell receptor beta chain was captured by sequencing in a study of cytomegalovirus exposure and HLA in healthy donors. Study results and limitations: Analyses of presence and absence presupposed an approximately uniform sequencing depth across donors.

PCR used 60 Vbeta primers and 13 Jbeta primers. How the authors handled the data: In a later analysis, of about 80 million unique beta chains, some 10 million appeared in at least two donors. Measured with immunoSEQ multiplex PCR; TCRdb has only the in-frame clones, and not every one. D and trimming come from the DNA, and the V and J calls and clone size come from that table. The repertoire includes about 92,000 clones, roughly 80% of them detected once, and 7.3% sits in the top ten. Remarks on this clone: Its antigen is not identified.

The CDR3 consists of 15 residues. Germline CDR1 and CDR2: SGHTA and FQGNSA. V shed 2 bases and J shed 2 bases, with 13 bases lying between them. Material: PBMCs. The receptor was isolated from a man aged 45-65 years in good health and CMV-seropositive. This rearrangement joins TRBV7-2 to TRBJ2-7, with D maybe TRBD2 (7 bases). CDR3 nucleotide sequence: TGTGCCAGCAGCTTATGGGCGGGGGCCGCCTACGAGCAGTACTTC. Translation gives CASSLWAGAAYEQYF.